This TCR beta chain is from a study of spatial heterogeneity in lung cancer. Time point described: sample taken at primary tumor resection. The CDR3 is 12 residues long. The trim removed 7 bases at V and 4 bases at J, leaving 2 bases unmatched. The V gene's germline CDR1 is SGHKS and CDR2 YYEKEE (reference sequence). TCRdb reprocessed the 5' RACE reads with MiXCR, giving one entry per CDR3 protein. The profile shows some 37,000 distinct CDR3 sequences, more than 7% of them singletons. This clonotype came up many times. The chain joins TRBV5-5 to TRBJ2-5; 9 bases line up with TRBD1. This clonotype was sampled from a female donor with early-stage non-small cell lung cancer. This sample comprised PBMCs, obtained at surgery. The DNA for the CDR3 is TGTGCCAGCGGGACAGGGTCAGAGACCCAGTACTTC. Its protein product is CASGTGSETQYF.